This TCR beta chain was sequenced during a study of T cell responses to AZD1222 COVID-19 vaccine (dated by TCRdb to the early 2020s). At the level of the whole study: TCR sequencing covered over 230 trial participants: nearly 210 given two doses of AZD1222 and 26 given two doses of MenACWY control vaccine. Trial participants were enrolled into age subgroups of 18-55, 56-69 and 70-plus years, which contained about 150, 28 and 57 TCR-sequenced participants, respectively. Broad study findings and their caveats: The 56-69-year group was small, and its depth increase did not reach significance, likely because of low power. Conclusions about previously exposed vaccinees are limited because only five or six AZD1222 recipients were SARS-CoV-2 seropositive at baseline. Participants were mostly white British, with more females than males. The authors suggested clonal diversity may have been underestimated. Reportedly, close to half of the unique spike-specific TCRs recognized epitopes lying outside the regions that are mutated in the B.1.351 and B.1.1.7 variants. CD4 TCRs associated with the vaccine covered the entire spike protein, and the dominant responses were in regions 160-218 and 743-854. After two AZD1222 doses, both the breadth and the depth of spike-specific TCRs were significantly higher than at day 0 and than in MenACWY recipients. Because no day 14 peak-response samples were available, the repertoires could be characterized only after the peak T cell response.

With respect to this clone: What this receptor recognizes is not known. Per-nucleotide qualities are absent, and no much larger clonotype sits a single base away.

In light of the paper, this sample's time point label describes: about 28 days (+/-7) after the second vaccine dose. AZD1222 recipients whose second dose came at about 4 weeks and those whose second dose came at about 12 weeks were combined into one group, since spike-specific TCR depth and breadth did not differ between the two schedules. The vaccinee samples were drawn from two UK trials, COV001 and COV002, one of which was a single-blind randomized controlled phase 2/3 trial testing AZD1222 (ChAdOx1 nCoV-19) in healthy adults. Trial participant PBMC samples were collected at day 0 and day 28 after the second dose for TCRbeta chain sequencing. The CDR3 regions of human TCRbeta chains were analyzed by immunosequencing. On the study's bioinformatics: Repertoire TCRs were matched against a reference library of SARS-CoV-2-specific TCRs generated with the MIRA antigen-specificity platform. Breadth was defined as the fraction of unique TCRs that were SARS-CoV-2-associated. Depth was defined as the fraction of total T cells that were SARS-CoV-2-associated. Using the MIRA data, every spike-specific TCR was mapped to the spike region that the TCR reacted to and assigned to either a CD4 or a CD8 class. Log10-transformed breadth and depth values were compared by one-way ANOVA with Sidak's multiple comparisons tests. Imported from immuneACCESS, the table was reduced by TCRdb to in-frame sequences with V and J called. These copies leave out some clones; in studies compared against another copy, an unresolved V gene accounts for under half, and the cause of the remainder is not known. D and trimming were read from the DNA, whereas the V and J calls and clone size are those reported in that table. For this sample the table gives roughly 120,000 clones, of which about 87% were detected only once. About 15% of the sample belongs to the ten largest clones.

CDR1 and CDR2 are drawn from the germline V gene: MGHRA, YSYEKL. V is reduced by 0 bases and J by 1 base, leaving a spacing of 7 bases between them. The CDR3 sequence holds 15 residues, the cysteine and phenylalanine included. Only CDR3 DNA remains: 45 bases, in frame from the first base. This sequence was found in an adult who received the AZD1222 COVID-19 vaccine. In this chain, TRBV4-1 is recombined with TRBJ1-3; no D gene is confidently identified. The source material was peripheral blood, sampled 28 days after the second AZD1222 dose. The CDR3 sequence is CASSQDRGSGNTIYF. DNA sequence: TGCGCCAGCAGCCAAGACAGAGGGTCTGGAAACACCATATATTTT.